This paragraph reports one T cell receptor beta chain. These data belong to a study of blood T cell repertoires in COVID-19. Original analysis: Researchers report that nucleated cell counts were estimated from reference gene primer amplification. Using immunoSEQ multiplex PCR, the repertoire was profiled, and TCRdb retains in-frame clones only, with some absent. V and J calls and clone size follow that table, whereas D and trimming were derived from the DNA. The sample records about 75,000 clones, about 74% being singletons. V was trimmed by 4 bases and J by 3 bases, leaving 16 bases between them. Looked up from germline, CDR1 is MNHNS and CDR2 is SASEGT. This CDR3 spans 16 amino acids.

The sequence was obtained from a human donor with acute or convalescent COVID-19. The donor label of this sample is uncertain. The V call is TRBV6-1, the J call TRBJ1-5, with D maybe TRBD1 (5 bases). The sample comprised peripheral blood. CDR3 bases: TGTGCCAGCAGTGGGGAGGGGCAGGCGATCAATCAGCCCCAGCATTTT. Protein product: CASSGEGQAINQPQHF.